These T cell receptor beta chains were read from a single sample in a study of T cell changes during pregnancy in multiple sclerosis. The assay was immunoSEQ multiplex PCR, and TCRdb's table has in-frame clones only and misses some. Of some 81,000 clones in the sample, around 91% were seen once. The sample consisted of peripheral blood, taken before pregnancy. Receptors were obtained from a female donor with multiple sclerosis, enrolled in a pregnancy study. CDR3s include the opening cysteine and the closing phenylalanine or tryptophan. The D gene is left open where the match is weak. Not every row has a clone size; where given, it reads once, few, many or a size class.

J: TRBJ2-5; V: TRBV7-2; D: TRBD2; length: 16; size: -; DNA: TGTGCCAGCAGCTACCGAGCGGGGGGCGGCCCGGAGACCCAGTACTTC; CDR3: CASSYRAGGGPETQYF
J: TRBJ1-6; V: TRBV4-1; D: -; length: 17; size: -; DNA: TGCGCCAGCAGCCTCTCCCCCGGGGGTCGGGGTAATTCACCCCTCCACTTT; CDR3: CASSLSPGGRGNSPLHF
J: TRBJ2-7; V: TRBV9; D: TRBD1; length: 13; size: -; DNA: TGTGCCAGCAGAGGGGACAGCTCCTACGAGCAGTACTTC; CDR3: CASRGDSSYEQYF
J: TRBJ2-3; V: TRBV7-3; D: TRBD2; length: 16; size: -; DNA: TGTGCCAGCAGCTTAGGGAGGGGTGTCAGCACAGATACGCAGTATTTT; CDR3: CASSLGRGVSTDTQYF
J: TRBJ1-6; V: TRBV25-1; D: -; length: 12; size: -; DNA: TGTGCCAGCCGGGACAATAATTCACCCCTCCACTTT; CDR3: CASRDNNSPLHF
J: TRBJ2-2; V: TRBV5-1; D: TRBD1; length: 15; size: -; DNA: TGCGCCAGCAGCTTAGGGACAGGGGGCACCGGGGAGCTGTTTTTT; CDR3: CASSLGTGGTGELFF
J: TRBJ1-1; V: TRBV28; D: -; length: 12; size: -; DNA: TGTGCCAGCAGTTTGGCATACACTGAAGCTTTCTTT; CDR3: CASSLAYTEAFF
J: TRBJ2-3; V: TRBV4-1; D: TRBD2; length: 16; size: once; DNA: TGCGCCAGCAGCCAAGCTCCCGGACTAGCTGGAGATACGCAGTATTTT; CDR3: CASSQAPGLAGDTQYF
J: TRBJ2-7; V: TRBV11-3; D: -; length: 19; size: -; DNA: TGTGCCAGCAGCCTGGGGGGGACAGGACCCTCAGGTCATTCCTACGAGCAGTACTTC; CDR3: CASSLGGTGPSGHSYEQYF
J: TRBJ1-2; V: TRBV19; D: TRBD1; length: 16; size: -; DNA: TGTGCCAGTAGTATTCACTACAGGGGGCGCCTCTATGGCTACACCTTC; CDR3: CASSIHYRGRLYGYTF
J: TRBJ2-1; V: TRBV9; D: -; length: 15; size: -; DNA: TGTGCCAGCAGCGACGGTAGCAGGGCCTACAATGAGCAGTTCTTC; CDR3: CASSDGSRAYNEQFF
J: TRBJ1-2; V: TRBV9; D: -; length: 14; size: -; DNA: TGTGCCAGCAGCGTAGGGTCAGGCAACTATGGCTACACCTTC; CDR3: CASSVGSGNYGYTF
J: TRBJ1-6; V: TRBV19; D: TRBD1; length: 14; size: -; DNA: TGTGCCAGTAGCAACAGGGGAGGCTATTCACCCCTCCACTTT; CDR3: CASSNRGGYSPLHF
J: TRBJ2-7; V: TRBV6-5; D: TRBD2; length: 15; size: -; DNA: TGTGCCAGCAGTTACCTGGGCGGGGGATCCTACGAGCAGTACTTC; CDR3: CASSYLGGGSYEQYF
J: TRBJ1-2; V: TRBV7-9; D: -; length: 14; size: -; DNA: TGTGCCAGCGGGAACCTAGACCCGGGGTATGGCTACACCTTC; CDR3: CASGNLDPGYGYTF